This is a list of T cell receptor beta chains from one sample in a study of Ad26.COV2.S vaccination and SARS-CoV-2 variants. The repertoire was sequenced with immunoSEQ multiplex PCR; TCRdb's copy has only in-frame clones and lacks some. There are more than 300,000 clones in the sample; around 89% occur only once, and under 6% lies in the top ten. The sequences come from peripheral blood, collected in a trial of Ad26.COV2.S vaccine versus placebo. The source of these receptors is a person between 18 and 65 years old who received the Ad26.COV2.S COVID-19 vaccine or a placebo. CDR3s include the opening cysteine and the closing phenylalanine or tryptophan. The order of the fields is clone size, V gene, J gene, D gene, CDR3 DNA, CDR3 protein. The D gene is left open where the match is weak. The listing skips clone size in some rows; elsewhere it reads once, few, many or a size class.

clone_size: -
v_call: TRBV7-6
j_call: TRBJ2-7
d_call: -
cdr3_nt: TGTGCCAGCAGCCCCCGGACAGATGGGCCCGACCACGTATCCTACGAGCAGTACTTC
cdr3_aa: CASSPRTDGPDHVSYEQYF

clone_size: once
v_call: TRBV27
j_call: TRBJ2-2
d_call: TRBD2
cdr3_nt: TGTGCCAGCAGTTTAGCGGGGGGGTCCACCGGGGAGCTGTTTTTT
cdr3_aa: CASSLAGGSTGELFF

clone_size: -
v_call: TRBV5-1
j_call: TRBJ2-3
d_call: TRBD2
cdr3_nt: TGCGCCAGCAAGGAAGTAGCGGGAGTTCTGGATACGCAGTATTTT
cdr3_aa: CASKEVAGVLDTQYF

clone_size: -
v_call: TRBV12-2
j_call: TRBJ2-3
d_call: -
cdr3_nt: TGTGCAAGTCGCTTAGTCGTAGAGGGACACCCGTCTTCACGCCCTAGCACAGATACGCAGTATTTT
cdr3_aa: CASRLVVEGHPSSRPSTDTQYF

clone_size: -
v_call: TRBV2
j_call: TRBJ1-2
d_call: -
cdr3_nt: TGTGCCAGCAGTGACAGGGTAGACTATGGCTACACCTTC
cdr3_aa: CASSDRVDYGYTF

clone_size: -
v_call: TRBV27
j_call: TRBJ2-5
d_call: TRBD2
cdr3_nt: TGTGCCAGCACTAGACTAGCGGGGGCACAAGAGACCCAGTACTTC
cdr3_aa: CASTRLAGAQETQYF

clone_size: -
v_call: TRBV18
j_call: TRBJ2-3
d_call: TRBD1
cdr3_nt: TGTGCCAGCTCACCCGTTCGGGACAGGGGCACAGATACGCAGTATTTT
cdr3_aa: CASSPVRDRGTDTQYF

clone_size: -
v_call: TRBV6-5
j_call: TRBJ1-2
d_call: TRBD1
cdr3_nt: TGTGCCAGCAGTTACGGGACAGAAGACTATGGCTACACCTTC
cdr3_aa: CASSYGTEDYGYTF

clone_size: -
v_call: TRBV9
j_call: TRBJ1-2
d_call: -
cdr3_nt: TGTGCCAGCAGCGTAACCCAGGGTTTGAGTGGCTACACCTTC
cdr3_aa: CASSVTQGLSGYTF

clone_size: -
v_call: TRBV28
j_call: TRBJ1-6
d_call: -
cdr3_nt: TGTGCCAGCAGTTGGCGGGTAGGCGGTTCACCCCTCCACTTT
cdr3_aa: CASSWRVGGSPLHF

clone_size: once
v_call: TRBV7-6
j_call: TRBJ2-7
d_call: -
cdr3_nt: TGTGCCAGCTCTGAGAGCCCCCAACCCCAGGGAATAATCTACGAGCAGTACTTC
cdr3_aa: CASSESPQPQGIIYEQYF

clone_size: -
v_call: TRBV27
j_call: TRBJ2-7
d_call: -
cdr3_nt: TGTGCCAGCAGTTTAGTACCCGGGTTCTCCTACGAGCAGTACTTC
cdr3_aa: CASSLVPGFSYEQYF

clone_size: -
v_call: TRBV27
j_call: TRBJ2-1
d_call: -
cdr3_nt: TGTGCCAGCAGTCTCTCGTCGCGGACGCACCAAGTGAATGAGCAGTTCTTC
cdr3_aa: CASSLSSRTHQVNEQFF

clone_size: once
v_call: TRBV5-6
j_call: TRBJ1-2
d_call: TRBD1
cdr3_nt: TGTGCCAGCAGCTCCGGGACAGAGATCTATGGCTACACCTTC
cdr3_aa: CASSSGTEIYGYTF